Presented here are 6 T cell receptor beta chains from one specimen sequenced in a study of T cell responses to AZD1222 COVID-19 vaccine. The repertoire was sequenced with immunoSEQ multiplex PCR; TCRdb's copy has only in-frame clones and lacks some. This sample has a few hundred thousand clones, with 80% to 95% found just once. This specimen consisted of peripheral blood, obtained on day 0 of AZD1222 vaccination. Receptors originate from an adult in good health.

This chain uses TRBV7-2 with TRBJ1-2, with 9 nucleotides matching TRBD1. J gave up 8 bases and V 5 bases, and 9 bases lay outside the gene matches. CDR3 length: 14 amino acids. CDR1 and CDR2 from the germline V gene are SGHTA and FQGNSA. The chain's CDR3 is CASSPRRQGEGYTF. As DNA, the CDR3 is TGTGCCAGCAGCCCCCGTCGACAGGGGGAAGGCTACACCTTC.

This sequence joins TRBV6-5 and TRBJ1-2; no clear D. CDR1 and CDR2 (germline): MNHEY, SVGAGI. The CDR3 totals 13 residues. With 6 bases removed from V and 2 bases from J, the gap between germline ends came to 10 bases. The CDR3 loop reads CASRDGLNYGYTF. The CDR3 DNA reads TGTGCCAGCAGGGACGGTCTCAACTATGGCTACACCTTC.

The V call is TRBV2, the J call TRBJ2-7; D gene uncertain. Trimming removed 4 bases from V and 5 bases from J, with 6 bases in between. The CDR3 spans 11 residues. In germline, CDR1 is SNHLY, CDR2 FYNNEI. The CDR3 region is CASSVSHEQYF. The CDR3 nucleotides read TGTGCCAGCAGTGTAAGCCACGAGCAGTACTTC.

The chain combines TRBV7-9 with TRBJ2-1, with 7 positions matching TRBD2. This CDR3 has 14 residues. J was trimmed by 4 bases and V by 7 bases; bases with no gene match: 7. Germline V CDR1 and CDR2: SEHNR, FQNEAQ (reference sequence). The DNA of the CDR3 is TGTGCCAGCACCAGCGGGACCAATTACAATGAGCAGTTCTTC. It codes for CASTSGTNYNEQFF.

The rearrangement joins TRBV9 to TRBJ1-6, with no clear D. Germline lookup yields CDR1 SGDLS and CDR2 YYNGEE. The CDR3 contains 15 residues. Trimming stripped 0 bases from V and 9 bases from J, with 13 bases between. The CDR3 DNA is TGTGCCAGCAGCGTAGCCGGGGTCTTGGGTTCACCCCTCCACTTT. Translating gives CASSVAGVLGSPLHF.

The chain combines TRBV5-6 with TRBJ1-5; D is ambiguous. This CDR3 region has 13 residues. CDR1 is SGHDT, CDR2 YYEEEE, per germline. V shed 4 bases and J shed 4 bases, with 9 bases lying between them. The CDR3 here is CASSPGRNQPQHF. The CDR3 coding sequence is TGTGCCAGCAGCCCCGGACGGAATCAGCCCCAGCATTTT.